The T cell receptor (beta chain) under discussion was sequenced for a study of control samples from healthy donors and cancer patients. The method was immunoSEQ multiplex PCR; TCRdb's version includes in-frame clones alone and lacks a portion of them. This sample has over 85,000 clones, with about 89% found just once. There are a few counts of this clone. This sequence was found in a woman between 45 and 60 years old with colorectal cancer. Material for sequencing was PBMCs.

The CDR3 nucleotides are TGCGCCAGCAGTCGAGCAAATGGACAGGGGGCAGTTCGGCCCCAGCATTTT. This encodes CASSRANGQGAVRPQHF. This chain uses TRBV23-1 with TRBJ1-5, with 11 positions matching TRBD1. TRBV23-1 is an open reading frame whose function is uncertain. The CDR3 spans 17 residues. Trimming at V came to 4 bases and at J to 9 bases, leaving 14 bases not matched to a gene.